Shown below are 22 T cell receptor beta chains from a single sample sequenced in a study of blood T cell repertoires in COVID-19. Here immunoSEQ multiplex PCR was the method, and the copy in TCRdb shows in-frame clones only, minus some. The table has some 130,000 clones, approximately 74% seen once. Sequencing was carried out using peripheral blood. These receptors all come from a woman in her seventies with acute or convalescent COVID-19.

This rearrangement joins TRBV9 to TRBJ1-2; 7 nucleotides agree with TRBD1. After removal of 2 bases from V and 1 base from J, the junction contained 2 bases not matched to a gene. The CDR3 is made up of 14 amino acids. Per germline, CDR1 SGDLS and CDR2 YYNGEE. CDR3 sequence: CASSVGDSNYGYTF. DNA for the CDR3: TGTGCCAGCAGCGTTGGGGACAGTAACTATGGCTACACCTTC. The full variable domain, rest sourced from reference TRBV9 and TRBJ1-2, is DSGVTQTPKHLITATGQRVTLRCSPRSGDLSVYWYQQSLDQGLQFLIQYYNGEERAKGNILERFSAQQFPDLHSELNLSSLELGDSALYFCASSVGDSNYGYTFGSGTRLTVV.

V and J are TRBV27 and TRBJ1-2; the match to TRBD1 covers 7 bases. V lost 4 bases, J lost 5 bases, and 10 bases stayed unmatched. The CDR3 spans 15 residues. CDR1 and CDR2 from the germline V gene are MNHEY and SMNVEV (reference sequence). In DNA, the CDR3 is TGTGCCAGCAGTTCTCAAACCGGGACAGAATATGGCTACACCTTC. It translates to CASSSQTGTEYGYTF.

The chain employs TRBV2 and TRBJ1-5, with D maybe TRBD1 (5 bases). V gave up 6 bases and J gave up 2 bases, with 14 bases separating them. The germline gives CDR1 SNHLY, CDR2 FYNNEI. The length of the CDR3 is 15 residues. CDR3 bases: TGTGCCAGCAGCGATACAAGGGGTCGCAATCAGCCCCAGCATTTT. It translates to CASSDTRGRNQPQHF.

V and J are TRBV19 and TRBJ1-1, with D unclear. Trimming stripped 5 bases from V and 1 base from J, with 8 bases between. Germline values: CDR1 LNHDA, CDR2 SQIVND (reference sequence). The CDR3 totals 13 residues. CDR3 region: CASSLQENTEAFF. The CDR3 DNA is TGTGCCAGTAGTTTGCAGGAGAACACTGAAGCTTTCTTT. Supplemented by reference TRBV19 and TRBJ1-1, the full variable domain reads DGGITQSPKYLFRKEGQNVTLSCEQNLNHDAMYWYRQDPGQGLRLIYYSQIVNDFQKGDIAEGYSVSREKKESFPLTVTSAQKNPTAFYLCASSLQENTEAFFGQGTRLTVV.

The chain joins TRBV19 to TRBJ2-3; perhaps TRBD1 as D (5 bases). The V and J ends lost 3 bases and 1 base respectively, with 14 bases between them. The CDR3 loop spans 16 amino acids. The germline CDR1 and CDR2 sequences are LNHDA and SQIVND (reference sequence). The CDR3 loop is CASSMTVTRRTDTQYF. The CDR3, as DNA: TGTGCCAGTAGTATGACAGTTACCCGCCGCACAGATACGCAGTATTTT. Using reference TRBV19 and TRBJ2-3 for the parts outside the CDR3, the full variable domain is DGGITQSPKYLFRKEGQNVTLSCEQNLNHDAMYWYRQDPGQGLRLIYYSQIVNDFQKGDIAEGYSVSREKKESFPLTVTSAQKNPTAFYLCASSMTVTRRTDTQYFGPGTRLTVL.

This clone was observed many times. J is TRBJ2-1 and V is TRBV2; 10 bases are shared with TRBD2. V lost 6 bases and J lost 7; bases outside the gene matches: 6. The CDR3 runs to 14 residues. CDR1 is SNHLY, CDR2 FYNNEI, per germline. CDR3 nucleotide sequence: TGTGCCAGCAGCCTCATAGCGGGGGGAAATGAGCAGTTCTTC. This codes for CASSLIAGGNEQFF.

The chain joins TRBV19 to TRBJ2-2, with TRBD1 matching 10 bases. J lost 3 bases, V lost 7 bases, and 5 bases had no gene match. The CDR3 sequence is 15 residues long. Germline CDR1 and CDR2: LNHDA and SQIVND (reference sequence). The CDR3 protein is CASTDRGPYTGELFF. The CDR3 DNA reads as TGTGCCAGTACCGACAGGGGGCCTTACACCGGGGAGCTGTTTTTT.

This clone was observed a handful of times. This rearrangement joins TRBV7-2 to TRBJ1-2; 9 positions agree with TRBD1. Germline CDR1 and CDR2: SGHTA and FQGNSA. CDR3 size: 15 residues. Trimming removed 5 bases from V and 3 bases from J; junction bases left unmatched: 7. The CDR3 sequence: CASSQTGTGHYGYTF. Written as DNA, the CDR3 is TGTGCCAGCAGCCAGACCGGGACAGGGCACTATGGCTACACCTTC.

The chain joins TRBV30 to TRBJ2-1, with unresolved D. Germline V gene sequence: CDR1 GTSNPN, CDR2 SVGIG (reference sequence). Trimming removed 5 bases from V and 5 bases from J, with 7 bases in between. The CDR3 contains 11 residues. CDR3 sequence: CAWDRDNEQFF. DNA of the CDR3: TGTGCCTGGGACCGGGACAATGAGCAGTTCTTC.

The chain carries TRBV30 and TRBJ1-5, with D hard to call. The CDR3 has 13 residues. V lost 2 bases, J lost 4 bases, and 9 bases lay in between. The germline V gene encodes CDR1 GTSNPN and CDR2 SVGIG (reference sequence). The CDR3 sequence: CAWSPENNQPQHF. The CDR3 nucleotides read TGTGCCTGGAGTCCAGAAAATAATCAGCCCCAGCATTTT. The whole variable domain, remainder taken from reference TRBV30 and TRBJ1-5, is SQTIHQWPATLVQPVGSPLSLECTVEGTSNPNLYWYRQAAGRGLQLLFYSVGIGQISSEVPQNLSASRPQDRQFILSSKKLLLSDSGFYLCAWSPENNQPQHFGDGTRLSIL.

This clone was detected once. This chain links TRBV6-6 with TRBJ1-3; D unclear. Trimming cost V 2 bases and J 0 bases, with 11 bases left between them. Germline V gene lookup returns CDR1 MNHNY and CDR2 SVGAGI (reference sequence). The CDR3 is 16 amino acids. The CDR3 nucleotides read TGTGCCAGCAGTTACGTACTAAGCAGCTCTGGAAACACCATATATTTT. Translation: CASSYVLSSSGNTIYF.

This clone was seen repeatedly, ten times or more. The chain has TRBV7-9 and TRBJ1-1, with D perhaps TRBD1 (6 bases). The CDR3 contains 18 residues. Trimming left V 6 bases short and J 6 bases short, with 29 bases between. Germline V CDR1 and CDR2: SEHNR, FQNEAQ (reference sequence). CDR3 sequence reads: CASSLEKTWDNGLAEAFF. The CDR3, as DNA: TGTGCCAGCAGTCTAGAAAAGACCTGGGACAACGGTTTAGCTGAAGCTTTCTTT.

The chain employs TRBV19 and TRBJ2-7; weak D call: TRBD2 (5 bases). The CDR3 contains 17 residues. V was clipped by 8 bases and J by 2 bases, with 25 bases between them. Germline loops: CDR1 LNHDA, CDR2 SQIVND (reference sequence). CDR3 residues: CASQNSEEGEETYEQYF. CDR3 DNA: TGTGCCAGTCAGAACTCCGAAGAGGGAGAAGAGACCTACGAGCAGTACTTC. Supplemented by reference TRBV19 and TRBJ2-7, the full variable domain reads DGGITQSPKYLFRKEGQNVTLSCEQNLNHDAMYWYRQDPGQGLRLIYYSQIVNDFQKGDIAEGYSVSREKKESFPLTVTSAQKNPTAFYLCASQNSEEGEETYEQYFGPGTRLTVT.

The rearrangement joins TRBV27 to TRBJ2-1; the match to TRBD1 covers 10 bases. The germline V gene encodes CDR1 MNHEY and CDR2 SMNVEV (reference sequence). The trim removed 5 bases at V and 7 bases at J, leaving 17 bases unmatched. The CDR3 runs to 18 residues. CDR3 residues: CASSTQIWTGGSRNEQFF. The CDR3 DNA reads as TGTGCCAGCAGTACCCAAATATGGACAGGGGGAAGTAGGAATGAGCAGTTCTTC.

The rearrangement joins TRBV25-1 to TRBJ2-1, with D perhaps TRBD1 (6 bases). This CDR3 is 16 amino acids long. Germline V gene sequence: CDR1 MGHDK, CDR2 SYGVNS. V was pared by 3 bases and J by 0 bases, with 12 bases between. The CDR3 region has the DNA TGTGCCAGCAGTGACCCTAAAGGGGGCTCCTACAATGAGCAGTTCTTC. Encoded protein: CASSDPKGGSYNEQFF.

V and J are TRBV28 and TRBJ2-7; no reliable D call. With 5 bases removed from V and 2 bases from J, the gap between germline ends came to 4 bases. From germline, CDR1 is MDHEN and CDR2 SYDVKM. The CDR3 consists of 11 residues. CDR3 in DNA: TGTGCCAGCAGTACAGCCTACGAGCAGTACTTC. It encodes CASSTAYEQYF. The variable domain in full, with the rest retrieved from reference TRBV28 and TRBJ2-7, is DVKVTQSSRYLVKRTGEKVFLECVQDMDHENMFWYRQDPGLGLRLIYFSYDVKMKEKGDIPEGYSVSREKKERFSLILESASTNQTSMYLCASSTAYEQYFGPGTRLTVT.

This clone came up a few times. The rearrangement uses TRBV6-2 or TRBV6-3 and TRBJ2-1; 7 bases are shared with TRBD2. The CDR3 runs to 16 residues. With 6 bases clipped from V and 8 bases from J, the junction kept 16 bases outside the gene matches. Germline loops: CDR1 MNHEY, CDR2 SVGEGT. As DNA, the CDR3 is TGTGCCAGCAGCTCTCCGGATGAGGGAGGGCCTTATGAGCAGTTCTTC. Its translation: CASSSPDEGGPYEQFF.

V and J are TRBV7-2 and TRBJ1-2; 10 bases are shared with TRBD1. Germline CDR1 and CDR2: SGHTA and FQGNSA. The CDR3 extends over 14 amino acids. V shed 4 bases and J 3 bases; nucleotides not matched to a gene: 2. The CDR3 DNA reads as TGTGCCAGCAGCTGGGGGACAGGGGACTATGGCTACACCTTC. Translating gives CASSWGTGDYGYTF. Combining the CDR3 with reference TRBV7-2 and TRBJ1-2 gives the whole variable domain GAGVSQSPSNKVTEKGKDVELRCDPISGHTALYWYRQSLGQGLEFLIYFQGNSAPDKSGLPSDRFSAERTGGSVSTLTIQRTQQEDSAVYLCASSWGTGDYGYTFGSGTRLTVV.

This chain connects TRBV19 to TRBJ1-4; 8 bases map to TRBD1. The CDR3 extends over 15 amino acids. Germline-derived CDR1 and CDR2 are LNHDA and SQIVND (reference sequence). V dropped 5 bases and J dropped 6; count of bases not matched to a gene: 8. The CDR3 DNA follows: TGTGCCAGTAGTGGACGACAGGGGATGGATGAAAAACTGTTTTTT. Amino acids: CASSGRQGMDEKLFF.

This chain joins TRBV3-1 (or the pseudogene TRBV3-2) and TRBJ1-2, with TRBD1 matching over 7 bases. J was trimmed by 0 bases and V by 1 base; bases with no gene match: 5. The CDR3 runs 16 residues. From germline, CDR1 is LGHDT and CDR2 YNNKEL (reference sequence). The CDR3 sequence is CASSQGTGPANYGYTF. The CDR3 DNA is TGTGCCAGCAGCCAAGGGACAGGACCTGCTAACTATGGCTACACCTTC.

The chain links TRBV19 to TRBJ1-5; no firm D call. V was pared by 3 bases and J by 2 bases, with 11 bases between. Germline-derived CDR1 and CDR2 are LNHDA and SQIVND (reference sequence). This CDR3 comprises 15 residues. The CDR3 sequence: CASSMFYRGNQPQHF. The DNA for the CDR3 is TGTGCCAGTAGTATGTTTTACAGAGGCAATCAGCCCCAGCATTTT.

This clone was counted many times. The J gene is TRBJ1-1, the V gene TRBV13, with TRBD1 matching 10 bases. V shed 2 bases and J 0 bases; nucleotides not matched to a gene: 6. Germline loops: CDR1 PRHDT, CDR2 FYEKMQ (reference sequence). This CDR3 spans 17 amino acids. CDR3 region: CASSLWGDRGMNTEAFF. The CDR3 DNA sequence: TGTGCCAGCAGCTTATGGGGGGACAGGGGAATGAACACTGAAGCTTTCTTT.